A selection of T cell receptor beta chains follows, all from one sample in a study of graft-versus-host responses after intestinal transplantation. These receptors' targets are unknown. TCRdb's table, derived via immunoSEQ multiplex PCR, lists solely in-frame clones and lacks some. The sample yields about 86,000 clones, around 89% seen once. The input for sequencing was unstimulated CD4+ T cells sorted from spleen or lymph node cells, taken before transplant. These receptors were obtained from a human donor who was the organ donor for an intestinal transplant. Each CDR3 is given with its conserved first and last residue. Fields, in order: J gene, D gene, clone size, V gene, CDR3 protein, CDR3 DNA. D genes are given only for firm matches. Clone size is shown for a subset of rows, as once, few, many or a class of expanded clone.

J gene: TRBJ1-2
D gene: NA
clone size: NA
V gene: TRBV2
CDR3 protein: CASSESSAGGYGYTF
CDR3 DNA: TGTGCCAGCAGTGAATCATCGGCCGGAGGCTATGGCTACACCTTC

J gene: TRBJ1-1
D gene: NA
clone size: NA
V gene: TRBV7-2
CDR3 protein: CASSRKGQTEAFF
CDR3 DNA: TGTGCCAGCAGCCGCAAAGGACAGACTGAAGCTTTCTTT

J gene: TRBJ1-1
D gene: NA
clone size: NA
V gene: TRBV6-5
CDR3 protein: CASSYSRGTEAFF
CDR3 DNA: TGTGCCAGCAGTTACTCCAGGGGTACTGAAGCTTTCTTT

J gene: TRBJ2-3
D gene: NA
clone size: NA
V gene: TRBV28
CDR3 protein: CASSSTWGADTQYF
CDR3 DNA: TGTGCCAGCAGCAGTACCTGGGGGGCAGATACGCAGTATTTT

J gene: TRBJ2-7
D gene: TRBD2
clone size: once
V gene: TRBV7-6
CDR3 protein: CASSRDSGPSSYEQYF
CDR3 DNA: TGTGCCAGCAGCAGGGATAGCGGGCCCAGCTCCTACGAGCAGTACTTC

J gene: TRBJ1-2
D gene: NA
clone size: NA
V gene: TRBV5-6
CDR3 protein: CASSLIPRDESYGYTF
CDR3 DNA: TGTGCCAGCAGCTTGATTCCCAGGGATGAAAGCTATGGCTACACCTTC

J gene: TRBJ1-2
D gene: TRBD1
clone size: NA
V gene: TRBV29-1
CDR3 protein: CSVGGGQGGSGYTF
CDR3 DNA: TGCAGCGTTGGGGGGGGACAGGGGGGGTCTGGCTACACCTTC

J gene: TRBJ2-7
D gene: NA
clone size: NA
V gene: TRBV29-1
CDR3 protein: CSATSYSYEQYF
CDR3 DNA: TGCAGCGCCACTTCTTACTCCTACGAGCAGTACTTC

J gene: TRBJ2-5
D gene: NA
clone size: NA
V gene: TRBV4-1
CDR3 protein: CASSQDPEETQYF
CDR3 DNA: TGCGCCAGCAGCCAAGACCCCGAAGAGACCCAGTACTTC

J gene: TRBJ2-7
D gene: TRBD1
clone size: NA
V gene: TRBV18
CDR3 protein: CASSVGQGITYEQYF
CDR3 DNA: TGTGCCAGCTCAGTCGGACAGGGAATCACCTACGAGCAGTACTTC

J gene: TRBJ1-2
D gene: NA
clone size: NA
V gene: TRBV7-9
CDR3 protein: CASSSLGWGAEGYTF
CDR3 DNA: TGTGCCAGCAGCTCACTCGGGTGGGGCGCGGAAGGCTACACCTTC

J gene: TRBJ2-1
D gene: TRBD2
clone size: NA
V gene: TRBV10-3
CDR3 protein: CAIGASGRTYNEQFF
CDR3 DNA: TGTGCCATCGGTGCTAGCGGGAGGACCTACAATGAGCAGTTCTTC

J gene: TRBJ2-7
D gene: TRBD1
clone size: NA
V gene: TRBV5-6
CDR3 protein: CASSLGDRRVYEQYF
CDR3 DNA: TGTGCCAGCAGCTTAGGGGACAGGCGGGTCTACGAGCAGTACTTC

J gene: TRBJ2-5
D gene: NA
clone size: NA
V gene: TRBV7-2
CDR3 protein: CASSLVGSRETQYF
CDR3 DNA: TGTGCCAGCAGCTTAGTCGGGAGCCGGGAGACCCAGTACTTC

J gene: TRBJ2-3
D gene: NA
clone size: NA
V gene: TRBV7-2
CDR3 protein: CASSLAPASQRGADTQYF
CDR3 DNA: TGTGCCAGCAGCTTAGCCCCTGCTAGCCAAAGAGGCGCAGATACGCAGTATTTT

J gene: TRBJ1-2
D gene: NA
clone size: NA
V gene: TRBV7-6
CDR3 protein: CASSLGSPLSYKGYTF
CDR3 DNA: TGTGCCAGCAGCTTAGGTAGCCCCCTAAGCTATAAGGGCTACACCTTC

J gene: TRBJ2-6
D gene: TRBD2
clone size: NA
V gene: TRBV6-1
CDR3 protein: CASSERWGLAGGQGANVLTF
CDR3 DNA: TGTGCCAGCAGTGAGAGATGGGGCCTAGCGGGGGGGCAAGGGGCCAACGTCCTGACTTTC

J gene: TRBJ1-2
D gene: NA
clone size: few
V gene: TRBV30
CDR3 protein: CAQQQGSGGYTF
CDR3 DNA: TGTGCCCAACAACAGGGAAGTGGTGGCTACACCTTC

J gene: TRBJ1-4
D gene: TRBD1
clone size: NA
V gene: TRBV6-1
CDR3 protein: CASRDRGATNEKLFF
CDR3 DNA: TGTGCCAGCAGGGACAGGGGTGCAACTAATGAAAAACTGTTTTTT

J gene: TRBJ2-7
D gene: TRBD2
clone size: NA
V gene: TRBV5-5
CDR3 protein: CASSLGLAEEQYF
CDR3 DNA: TGTGCCAGCAGCTTAGGACTAGCGGAAGAGCAGTACTTC

J gene: TRBJ2-1
D gene: NA
clone size: NA
V gene: TRBV29-1
CDR3 protein: CSVGKLARVYNEQFF
CDR3 DNA: TGCAGCGTGGGTAAACTAGCTCGGGTCTACAATGAGCAGTTCTTC

J gene: TRBJ2-1
D gene: TRBD2
clone size: NA
V gene: TRBV27
CDR3 protein: CASGLRGLAVSPRSNEQFF
CDR3 DNA: TGTGCCAGCGGCCTTAGAGGCCTAGCGGTCAGTCCCAGGTCCAATGAGCAGTTCTTC

J gene: TRBJ2-3
D gene: NA
clone size: NA
V gene: TRBV20-1
CDR3 protein: CSARWDTQYF
CDR3 DNA: TGCAGTGCGAGGTGGGATACGCAGTATTTT

J gene: TRBJ2-5
D gene: NA
clone size: NA
V gene: TRBV4-2
CDR3 protein: CASSQERAYQETQYF
CDR3 DNA: TGTGCCAGCAGCCAAGAAAGAGCGTACCAAGAGACCCAGTACTTC

J gene: TRBJ2-1
D gene: TRBD2
clone size: NA
V gene: TRBV4-3
CDR3 protein: CASSQAVGLAGGNNEQFF
CDR3 DNA: TGCGCCAGCAGCCAAGCGGTCGGGCTAGCGGGAGGGAACAATGAGCAGTTCTTC

J gene: TRBJ1-1
D gene: TRBD1
clone size: NA
V gene: TRBV6-5
CDR3 protein: CASNHRGVKNTEAFF
CDR3 DNA: TGTGCCAGCAACCACAGGGGAGTGAAGAACACTGAAGCTTTCTTT

J gene: TRBJ2-7
D gene: NA
clone size: NA
V gene: TRBV30
CDR3 protein: CAWSTPGYEQYF
CDR3 DNA: TGTGCCTGGAGTACCCCAGGCTACGAGCAGTACTTC

J gene: TRBJ2-3
D gene: TRBD2
clone size: NA
V gene: TRBV2
CDR3 protein: CASSGGLAGAYTQYF
CDR3 DNA: TGTGCCAGCAGCGGTGGACTAGCGGGGGCTTATACGCAGTATTTT

J gene: TRBJ2-3
D gene: TRBD2
clone size: NA
V gene: TRBV6-4
CDR3 protein: CASPRGLGLADTDTQYF
CDR3 DNA: TGTGCCAGCCCAAGGGGGTTGGGACTAGCGGACACAGATACGCAGTATTTT

J gene: TRBJ2-7
D gene: NA
clone size: NA
V gene: TRBV6-5
CDR3 protein: CASSYSKVRAYEQYF
CDR3 DNA: TGTGCCAGCAGTTACTCGAAGGTCAGGGCCTACGAGCAGTACTTC

J gene: TRBJ2-5
D gene: NA
clone size: once
V gene: TRBV5-1
CDR3 protein: CASSLEGQETQYF
CDR3 DNA: TGCGCCAGCAGCTTGGAGGGGCAAGAGACCCAGTACTTC

J gene: TRBJ2-3
D gene: NA
clone size: NA
V gene: TRBV4-2
CDR3 protein: CASSQGVVLLPDTQYF
CDR3 DNA: TGTGCCAGCAGCCAGGGCGTAGTACTCCTCCCAGATACGCAGTATTTT

J gene: TRBJ2-1
D gene: NA
clone size: NA
V gene: TRBV29-1
CDR3 protein: CSPLRWQGNGNEQFF
CDR3 DNA: TGCAGCCCCCTCCGCTGGCAGGGTAATGGCAATGAGCAGTTCTTC

J gene: TRBJ2-5
D gene: NA
clone size: NA
V gene: TRBV7-7
CDR3 protein: CASSPPSARLKETQYF
CDR3 DNA: TGTGCTAGCAGTCCCCCTTCCGCGAGGTTGAAAGAGACCCAGTACTTC

J gene: TRBJ2-7
D gene: TRBD2
clone size: NA
V gene: TRBV5-4
CDR3 protein: CASSPRTSGAYEQYF
CDR3 DNA: TGTGCCAGCAGCCCCCGGACTAGCGGGGCCTACGAGCAGTACTTC

J gene: TRBJ1-2
D gene: TRBD1
clone size: once
V gene: TRBV19
CDR3 protein: CASHRDRRPYGYTF
CDR3 DNA: TGTGCCAGCCACCGGGACAGACGTCCCTATGGCTACACCTTC

J gene: TRBJ2-3
D gene: TRBD2
clone size: NA
V gene: TRBV5-1
CDR3 protein: CASRILAGGPDTQYF
CDR3 DNA: TGCGCCAGCAGGATACTAGCGGGGGGTCCAGATACGCAGTATTTT

J gene: TRBJ2-7
D gene: NA
clone size: once
V gene: TRBV7-2
CDR3 protein: CASSLARSYEQYF
CDR3 DNA: TGTGCCAGCAGCTTAGCGAGAAGCTACGAGCAGTACTTC

J gene: TRBJ1-2
D gene: NA
clone size: NA
V gene: TRBV18
CDR3 protein: CASSATNYGYTF
CDR3 DNA: TGTGCCAGCTCAGCGACAAACTATGGCTACACCTTC

J gene: TRBJ2-1
D gene: TRBD2
clone size: once
V gene: TRBV7-3
CDR3 protein: CASSLASGSNEQFF
CDR3 DNA: TGTGCCAGCAGCTTGGCTAGCGGGTCCAATGAGCAGTTCTTC

J gene: TRBJ1-1
D gene: TRBD1
clone size: once
V gene: TRBV7-2
CDR3 protein: CASSRLRTQRGLRGTEAFF
CDR3 DNA: TGTGCCAGCAGCCGACTTAGAACCCAAAGGGGGCTTAGGGGCACTGAAGCTTTCTTT

J gene: TRBJ1-2
D gene: TRBD1
clone size: few
V gene: TRBV2
CDR3 protein: CASSRPGQGARGYTF
CDR3 DNA: TGTGCCAGCAGTAGACCGGGACAGGGGGCGCGAGGCTACACCTTC

J gene: TRBJ2-5
D gene: NA
clone size: NA
V gene: TRBV7-9
CDR3 protein: CASSLEGGGGWETQYF
CDR3 DNA: TGTGCCAGCAGCCTGGAGGGCGGCGGGGGCTGGGAGACCCAGTACTTC

J gene: TRBJ2-7
D gene: NA
clone size: NA
V gene: TRBV5-1
CDR3 protein: CASSLEGREQYF
CDR3 DNA: TGCGCCAGCAGCTTGGAGGGGCGCGAGCAGTACTTC

J gene: TRBJ2-5
D gene: TRBD1
clone size: NA
V gene: TRBV7-2
CDR3 protein: CANSAHSSGGAGPLQYF
CDR3 DNA: TGTGCCAACAGCGCCCACTCTTCAGGGGGCGCCGGCCCTCTTCAGTACTTC

J gene: TRBJ1-1
D gene: TRBD1
clone size: NA
V gene: TRBV6-4
CDR3 protein: CASSDRDRGWSIEAFF
CDR3 DNA: TGTGCCAGCAGTGACAGAGACAGGGGGTGGTCCATTGAAGCTTTCTTT

J gene: TRBJ2-2
D gene: NA
clone size: NA
V gene: TRBV4-2
CDR3 protein: CASSQDTGGVNTGELFF
CDR3 DNA: TGTGCCAGCAGCCAAGATACGGGGGGCGTTAACACCGGGGAGCTGTTTTTT

J gene: TRBJ2-7
D gene: TRBD2
clone size: NA
V gene: TRBV19
CDR3 protein: CASSPVRGGLGEQYF
CDR3 DNA: TGTGCCAGTAGTCCAGTGCGGGGGGGCCTAGGCGAGCAGTACTTC

J gene: TRBJ2-3
D gene: TRBD2
clone size: NA
V gene: TRBV5-1
CDR3 protein: CASSLNLAGGTDTQYF
CDR3 DNA: TGCGCCAGCAGCCTCAACCTAGCGGGGGGCACAGATACGCAGTATTTT

J gene: TRBJ2-7
D gene: TRBD2
clone size: NA
V gene: TRBV18
CDR3 protein: CASSPGLVPYEQYF
CDR3 DNA: TGTGCCAGCTCACCTGGACTAGTCCCCTACGAGCAGTACTTC

J gene: TRBJ2-1
D gene: NA
clone size: NA
V gene: TRBV4-1
CDR3 protein: CASSQERMSYNEQFF
CDR3 DNA: TGCGCCAGCAGCCAAGAGCGGATGTCTTACAATGAGCAGTTCTTC